Below are 25 T cell receptor beta chains sequenced from a single sample in a study of yellow fever vaccine responses in identical twins. TCRdb re-called the RT-PCR reads with MiXCR, one entry per CDR3 protein. This sample has several thousand distinct CDR3 sequences, with around 87% found just once. The sample was T cells from blood (PBMCs), unsorted or a sorted subset (not recorded which), taken before or after yellow fever vaccination (not recorded which). The source of these receptors is a woman younger than 35 who received the yellow fever vaccine.

V and J are TRBV5-4 and TRBJ2-3, with D tentatively TRBD2 (5 bases). This CDR3 is built from 14 residues. CDR1 and CDR2 (germline): SGHNT, YYREEE (reference sequence). V was shortened by 4 bases and J by 5 bases, with 14 bases between the two germline ends. The CDR3 nucleotides read TGTGCCAGCAGCCTGGGTCTAGCATTAGATACGCAGTATTTT. As protein: CASSLGLALDTQYF.

The chain uses TRBV11-3 and TRBJ2-3, with 12 bases that match TRBD2. The CDR3 consists of 16 residues. Germline loops: CDR1 SGHNT, CDR2 YENEEA. The V segment lost 0 bases and the J segment 4 bases; nucleotides outside the gene matches: 2. The CDR3 DNA follows: TGTGCCAGCAGCTTAGAGCGACTAGCGGGAGCAGATACGCAGTATTTT. Encoded protein: CASSLERLAGADTQYF.

This clonotype came up a few times. The V call is TRBV15, the J call TRBJ1-3, with D unresolved. The CDR3 length is 13 residues. Germline CDR1 is LNHNV and CDR2 is YYDKDF (reference sequence). The V end lost 6 bases, the J end lost 4 bases, and 10 bases lay between the germline ends. CDR3 in DNA: TGTGCCACCAGACCTCATCCCGGAAACACCATATATTTT. Protein sequence: CATRPHPGNTIYF. The whole variable domain, remainder taken from reference TRBV15 and TRBJ1-3, is DAMVIQNPRYQVTQFGKPVTLSCSQTLNHNVMYWYQQKSSQAPKLLFHYYDKDFNNEADTPDNFQSRRPNTSFCFLDIRSPGLGDTAMYLCATRPHPGNTIYFGEGSWLTVV.

The chain employs TRBV11-1 and TRBJ2-7; D unclear. The CDR3 is 12 amino acids. The germline gives CDR1 SGHAT, CDR2 FQDESV (reference sequence). V was cut by 0 bases and J by 1 base, with 1 base left in between. This CDR3 reads CASSLASYEQYF. CDR3 in DNA: TGTGCCAGCAGCTTAGCGTCCTACGAGCAGTACTTC.

The rearrangement links TRBV7-3 to TRBJ2-1, with 12 positions matching TRBD1. Trimming removed 5 bases from V and 7 bases from J; junction bases left unmatched: 9. Germline V lookup: CDR1 SGHTA, CDR2 FQGTGA. The CDR3 contains 16 residues. For the CDR3, the DNA is TGTGCCAGCAGCATTACCGGGACAGGGGGCAAGAATGAGCAGTTCTTC. Its translation: CASSITGTGGKNEQFF.

The chain uses TRBV11-1 and TRBJ2-1, with D possibly TRBD1 on 6 matching bases. The CDR3 is made up of 15 amino acids. The V end lost 4 bases, the J end lost 4 bases, and 14 bases lay between the germline ends. Germline-derived CDR1 and CDR2 are SGHAT and FQDESV (reference sequence). CDR3 nucleotides: TGTGCCAGCAGCTCCGGGACACTTATGTACAATGAGCAGTTCTTC. It translates to CASSSGTLMYNEQFF.

The sample holds one count of this clonotype. The rearrangement joins TRBV2 to TRBJ2-3, with a tentative D call TRBD2 (5 bases). Deletions cut 4 bases from V and 0 bases from J, with 14 bases between. This CDR3 comprises 16 residues. CDR1 and CDR2 from the germline V gene are SNHLY and FYNNEI. The CDR3 DNA follows: TGTGCCAGCAGTGGTCGAGGGTTAGCTAGCACAGATACGCAGTATTTT. Encoded protein: CASSGRGLASTDTQYF.

The gene calls are TRBV29-1 and TRBJ1-2; D might be TRBD1 (5 bases). Germline V gives CDR1 SQVTM, CDR2 ANQGSEA. Deletions cut 4 bases from V and 8 bases from J, with 14 bases between. The CDR3 runs to 12 residues. CDR3: CSVVSSKGGYTF. The CDR3 region has the DNA TGCAGCGTTGTGTCCTCTAAGGGGGGCTACACCTTC.

V and J are TRBV4-2 and TRBJ1-4, with 8 bases lining up with TRBD1. Germline V gene data show CDR1 as LGHNA and CDR2 as YNFKEQ. With 2 bases clipped from V and 7 bases from J, the junction kept 6 bases outside the gene matches. This CDR3 has 15 residues. In DNA form, the CDR3 reads TGTGCCAGCAGCCAACTCAGGGGGCTCGGTGAAAAACTGTTTTTT. Protein: CASSQLRGLGEKLFF.

The V and J genes are TRBV29-1 and TRBJ2-5; D ambiguous. This CDR3 contains 14 residues. CDR1 and CDR2 from the germline V gene are SQVTM and ANQGSEA. Trimming stripped 2 bases from V and 7 bases from J, with 17 bases between. This CDR3 reads CSVEFAILPGTQYF. DNA for the CDR3: TGCAGCGTTGAATTTGCCATCCTTCCCGGGACCCAGTACTTC.

The rearrangement joins TRBV11-3 to TRBJ2-3; 7 bases match TRBD2. Germline-derived CDR1 and CDR2 are SGHNT and YENEEA. The CDR3 extends over 13 amino acids. J gave up 2 bases and V 8 bases, and 4 bases lay outside the gene matches. The DNA of the CDR3 is TGTGCCAGCCAGCGGGAACTCACAGATACGCAGTATTTT. This sequence encodes CASQRELTDTQYF.

The chain links TRBV18 to TRBJ1-1; 7 nucleotides line up with TRBD1. The CDR3 runs to 12 residues. Germline trimming cut 7 bases from V and 6 bases from J; bases unmatched to any gene: 5. Germline V gene data show CDR1 as KGHSH and CDR2 as LQKENI. The CDR3 is CASLSTGAEAFF. The CDR3 DNA follows: TGTGCCAGCTTAAGCACAGGGGCTGAAGCTTTCTTT. The whole variable domain, filled in from reference TRBV18 and TRBJ1-1, reads NAGVMQNPRHLVRRRGQEARLRCSPMKGHSHVYWYRQLPEEGLKFMVYLQKENIIDESGMPKERFSAEFPKEGPSILRIQQVVRGDSAAYFCASLSTGAEAFFGQGTRLTVV.

V usage is TRBV20-1 and J usage is TRBJ2-7, with TRBD2 matching 8 bases. Losses at the gene ends were 4 bases for V and 6 bases for J; bases not matched to a gene: 8. CDR3 length: 13 amino acids. Per germline, CDR1 DFQATT and CDR2 SNEGSKA (reference sequence). The CDR3 spells CSATLAGGSEQYF. The CDR3 DNA reads as TGCAGTGCTACCCTTGCGGGAGGATCCGAGCAGTACTTC.

This chain uses TRBV18 with TRBJ2-7, with D unresolved. Trimming shortened V by 0 bases and J by 5 bases, and 8 bases separated the two germline ends. Germline-derived CDR1 and CDR2 are KGHSH and LQKENI. The CDR3 loop spans 13 amino acids. The CDR3 DNA reads as TGTGCCAGCTCACCACCTAGAGGCAACGAGCAGTACTTC. This encodes CASSPPRGNEQYF.

This chain links TRBV2 with TRBJ2-5; 9 bases match TRBD2. V lost 5 bases and J lost 5; bases outside the gene matches: 9. This CDR3 region has 15 residues. CDR1 and CDR2 (germline): SNHLY, FYNNEI. The CDR3 nucleotides read TGTGCCAGCAGTCGGAGCGGGGGGTTAGGGGAGACCCAGTACTTC. It encodes CASSRSGGLGETQYF.

The V gene is TRBV11-1, the J gene TRBJ2-3, with 9 bases that match TRBD2. Germline CDR1 reads SGHAT; CDR2 reads FQDESV (reference sequence). CDR3 length: 16 residues. Trimming removed 6 bases from V and 2 bases from J; junction bases left unmatched: 9. CDR3 bases: TGTGCCAGCAGTTTACAGCGGGGGGCCTTCACAGATACGCAGTATTTT. It yields the protein CASSLQRGAFTDTQYF.

The chain combines TRBV28 with TRBJ1-5; D remains ambiguous. V lost 9 bases and J lost 0, with 6 bases in between. The CDR3 covers 12 residues. The V gene's germline CDR1 is MDHEN and CDR2 SYDVKM. This CDR3 is CASDNSNQPQHF. The DNA of the CDR3 is TGTGCCAGTGACAATAGCAATCAGCCCCAGCATTTT.

The chain has TRBV28 and TRBJ2-5, with D uncertain. The CDR3 length is 13 residues. V lost 2 bases to trimming and J lost 2 bases, with 6 bases between them. Per the germline V gene, CDR1 is MDHEN and CDR2 is SYDVKM. The chain's CDR3 is CASSLSSQETQYF. The CDR3, as DNA: TGTGCCAGCAGTTTAAGCTCTCAAGAGACCCAGTACTTC.

The V call is TRBV3-1, the J call TRBJ2-2; 7 bases map to TRBD1. V gave up 0 bases and J gave up 6 bases; unmatched junction bases: 7. The CDR3 runs 16 residues. CDR1 is LGHDT and CDR2 is YNNKEL in the germline V gene (reference sequence). The CDR3 bases are TGTGCCAGCAGCCAAGATGGAAGGGGGCGCGCCGGGGAGCTGTTTTTT. Amino acid sequence: CASSQDGRGRAGELFF.

This chain uses TRBV7-6 with TRBJ2-6, with D hard to call. CDR3 length: 13 amino acids. Trimming shortened V by 5 bases and J by 6 bases, and 8 bases separated the two germline ends. Germline V gives CDR1 SGHVS, CDR2 FNYEAQ. The CDR3: CASSLPPANVLTF. The DNA for the CDR3 is TGTGCCAGCAGCCTCCCCCCGGCCAACGTCCTGACTTTC.

This chain links TRBV18 with TRBJ1-1; D ambiguous. Germline loops: CDR1 KGHSH, CDR2 LQKENI. CDR3 length: 13 residues. Trimming left V 6 bases short and J 1 base short, with 9 bases between. The CDR3 nucleotides read TGTGCCAGCTCGAAGACCTCGAACACTGAAGCTTTCTTT. This encodes CASSKTSNTEAFF.

The table lists this clonotype with a few counts. The V gene is TRBV11-3, the J gene TRBJ2-7, with D possibly being TRBD1 or TRBD2 (5 bases each). Trimming removed 2 bases from V and 5 bases from J, with 22 bases in between. Germline values: CDR1 SGHNT, CDR2 YENEEA. The CDR3 is 17 amino acids. For the CDR3, the DNA is TGTGCCAGCAGCTTATGGCGGCCGGGGCAGCTAAAACACGAGCAGTACTTC. Amino acid sequence: CASSLWRPGQLKHEQYF.

The chain employs TRBV2 and TRBJ2-7, with a possible D match to TRBD1 (5 bases). The CDR3 has 14 amino acids. Trimming removed 8 bases from V and 0 bases from J, with 14 bases in between. Looked up from germline, CDR1 is SNHLY and CDR2 is FYNNEI. The CDR3 DNA reads TGTGCCAGCGGATACCTACAGGTCTCCTACGAGCAGTACTTC. It is translated as CASGYLQVSYEQYF.

The J gene is TRBJ1-1, the V gene TRBV6-5; TRBD1 might be the D (6 bases). Per the germline V gene, CDR1 is MNHEY and CDR2 is SVGAGI. Trimming took off 2 bases at V and 3 bases at J, with 10 bases between the two ends. The CDR3 spans 14 residues. CDR3 residues: CASSYGGAYTEAFF. The CDR3 bases are TGTGCCAGCAGTTACGGGGGGGCGTACACTGAAGCTTTCTTT.

This rearrangement joins TRBV19 to TRBJ2-6, with 7 positions matching TRBD2. Germline V CDR1 and CDR2: LNHDA, SQIVND (reference sequence). The CDR3 has 16 residues. J was trimmed by 4 bases and V by 5 bases; bases with no gene match: 8. The CDR3 DNA follows: TGTGCCAGTAGTCCGACGGGAGGTACCGGGGCCAACGTCCTGACTTTC. This codes for CASSPTGGTGANVLTF.